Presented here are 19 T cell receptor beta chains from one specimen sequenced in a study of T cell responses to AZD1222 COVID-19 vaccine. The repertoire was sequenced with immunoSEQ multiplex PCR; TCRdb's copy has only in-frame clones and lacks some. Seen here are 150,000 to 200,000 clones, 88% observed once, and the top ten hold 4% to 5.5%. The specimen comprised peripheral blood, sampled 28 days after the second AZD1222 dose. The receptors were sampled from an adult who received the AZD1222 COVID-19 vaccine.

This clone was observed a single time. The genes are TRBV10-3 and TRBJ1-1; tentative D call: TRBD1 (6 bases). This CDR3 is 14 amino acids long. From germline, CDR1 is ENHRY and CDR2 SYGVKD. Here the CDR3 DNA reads TGTGCATCAACCTTTGAAGGGACACCAACTGAAGCTTTCTTT. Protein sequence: CASTFEGTPTEAFF.

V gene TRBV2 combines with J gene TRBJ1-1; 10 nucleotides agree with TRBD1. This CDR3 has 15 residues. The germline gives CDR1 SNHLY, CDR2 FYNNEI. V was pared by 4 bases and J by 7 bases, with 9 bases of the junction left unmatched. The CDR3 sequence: CASSVIPGQGSEAFF. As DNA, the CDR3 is TGTGCCAGCAGTGTTATACCGGGACAGGGGAGTGAAGCTTTCTTT.

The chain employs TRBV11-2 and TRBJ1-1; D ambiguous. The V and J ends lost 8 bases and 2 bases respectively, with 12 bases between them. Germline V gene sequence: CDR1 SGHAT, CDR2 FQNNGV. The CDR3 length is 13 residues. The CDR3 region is CASGAGVNTEAFF. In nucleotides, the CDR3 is TGTGCCAGCGGTGCCGGAGTAAACACTGAAGCTTTCTTT.

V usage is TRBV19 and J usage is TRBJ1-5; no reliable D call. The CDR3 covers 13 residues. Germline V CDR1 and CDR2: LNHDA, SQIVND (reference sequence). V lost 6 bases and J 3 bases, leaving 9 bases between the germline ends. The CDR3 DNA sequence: TGTGCCAGTAGCGGAGGGCCCAATCAGCCCCAGCATTTT. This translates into CASSGGPNQPQHF.

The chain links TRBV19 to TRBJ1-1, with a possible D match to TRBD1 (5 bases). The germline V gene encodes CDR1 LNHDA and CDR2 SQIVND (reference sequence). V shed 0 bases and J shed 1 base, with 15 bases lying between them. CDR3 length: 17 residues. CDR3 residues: CASSIDPTGTQNTEAFF. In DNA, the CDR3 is TGTGCCAGTAGTATAGACCCAACCGGGACCCAGAACACTGAAGCTTTCTTT. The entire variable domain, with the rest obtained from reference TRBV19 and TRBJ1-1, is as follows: DGGITQSPKYLFRKEGQNVTLSCEQNLNHDAMYWYRQDPGQGLRLIYYSQIVNDFQKGDIAEGYSVSREKKESFPLTVTSAQKNPTAFYLCASSIDPTGTQNTEAFFGQGTRLTVV.

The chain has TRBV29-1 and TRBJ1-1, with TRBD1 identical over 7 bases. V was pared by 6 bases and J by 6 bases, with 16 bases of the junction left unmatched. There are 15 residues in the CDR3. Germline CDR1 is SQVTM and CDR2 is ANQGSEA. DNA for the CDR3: TGCAGCGTGTCCCCATCGACAGGGATCAAACCTGAAGCTTTCTTT. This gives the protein CSVSPSTGIKPEAFF.

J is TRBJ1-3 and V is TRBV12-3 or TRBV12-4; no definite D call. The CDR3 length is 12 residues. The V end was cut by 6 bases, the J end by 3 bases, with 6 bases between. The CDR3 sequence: CASSPGGNTIYF. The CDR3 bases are TGTGCCAGCAGCCCCGGTGGAAACACCATATATTTT.

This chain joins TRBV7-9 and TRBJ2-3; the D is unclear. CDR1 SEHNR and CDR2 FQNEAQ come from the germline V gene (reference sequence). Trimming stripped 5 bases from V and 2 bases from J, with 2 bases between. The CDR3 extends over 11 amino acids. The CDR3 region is CASSPTDTQYF. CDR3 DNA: TGTGCCAGCAGCCCCACAGATACGCAGTATTTT. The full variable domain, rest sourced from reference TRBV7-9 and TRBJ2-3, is DTGVSQNPRHKITKRGQNVTFRCDPISEHNRLYWYRQTLGQGPEFLTYFQNEAQLEKSRLLSDRFSAERPKGSFSTLEIQRTEQGDSAMYLCASSPTDTQYFGPGTRLTVL.

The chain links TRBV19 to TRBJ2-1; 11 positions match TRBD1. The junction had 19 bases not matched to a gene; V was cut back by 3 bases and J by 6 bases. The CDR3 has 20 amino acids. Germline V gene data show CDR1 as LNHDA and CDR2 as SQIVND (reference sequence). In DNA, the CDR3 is TGTGCCAGTAGTATCATCCATGGCCTTGGGGGGACAGGGGGGCTCAATGAGCAGTTCTTC. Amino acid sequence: CASSIIHGLGGTGGLNEQFF.

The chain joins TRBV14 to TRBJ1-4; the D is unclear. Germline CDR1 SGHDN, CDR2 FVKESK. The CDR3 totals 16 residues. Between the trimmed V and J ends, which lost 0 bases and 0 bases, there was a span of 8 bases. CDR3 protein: CASSQDSWATNEKLFF. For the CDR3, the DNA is TGTGCCAGCAGCCAAGATTCATGGGCAACTAATGAAAAACTGTTTTTT.

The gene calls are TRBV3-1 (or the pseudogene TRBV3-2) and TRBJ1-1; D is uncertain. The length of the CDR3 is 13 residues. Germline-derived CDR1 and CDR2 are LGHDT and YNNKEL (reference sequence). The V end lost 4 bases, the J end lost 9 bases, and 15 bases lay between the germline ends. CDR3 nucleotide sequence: TGTGCCAGCAGCCCTAAGACGGGCGTTAAAGCTTTCTTT. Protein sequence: CASSPKTGVKAFF.

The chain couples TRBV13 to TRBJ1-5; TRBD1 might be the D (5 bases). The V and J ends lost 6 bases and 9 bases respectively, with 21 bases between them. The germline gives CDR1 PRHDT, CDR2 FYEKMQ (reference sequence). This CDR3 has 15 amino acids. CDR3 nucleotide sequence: TGTGCCAGCAGTTTTTCAAAGGGGCGGGGAGGGCCCCAGCATTTT. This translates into CASSFSKGRGGPQHF.

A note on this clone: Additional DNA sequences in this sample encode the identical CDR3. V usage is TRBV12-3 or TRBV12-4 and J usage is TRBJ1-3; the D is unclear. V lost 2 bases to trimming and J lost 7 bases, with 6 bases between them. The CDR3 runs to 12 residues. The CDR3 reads CASSLSGNTIYF. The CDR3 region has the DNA TGTGCCAGCAGTTTATCGGGCAACACCATATATTTT.

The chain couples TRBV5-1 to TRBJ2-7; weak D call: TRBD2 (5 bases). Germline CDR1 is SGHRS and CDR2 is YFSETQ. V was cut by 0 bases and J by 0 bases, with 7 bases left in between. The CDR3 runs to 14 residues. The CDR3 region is CASSLGGNSYEQYF. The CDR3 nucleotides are TGCGCCAGCAGCTTGGGAGGGAACTCCTACGAGCAGTACTTC.

The CDR3 protein is CAWSRGRSNQPQHF. The CDR3 DNA sequence: TGTGCCTGGAGTCGAGGTAGGAGCAATCAGCCCCAGCATTTT. V and J are TRBV30 and TRBJ1-5; D remains unclear. The CDR3 is 14 residues long. V lost 2 bases to trimming and J lost 1 base, with 9 bases between them. Germline loops: CDR1 GTSNPN, CDR2 SVGIG (reference sequence).

The CDR3 reads CASSLEGAWGTEAFF. CDR3 bases: TGTGCCAGCAGCTTAGAAGGGGCCTGGGGCACTGAAGCTTTCTTT. This rearrangement joins TRBV7-6 to TRBJ1-1; D might be TRBD1 (5 bases). The germline V and J ends were trimmed by 1 base and 4 bases, with 13 bases remaining between them. There are 15 residues in the CDR3. Germline CDR1 SGHVS, CDR2 FNYEAQ.

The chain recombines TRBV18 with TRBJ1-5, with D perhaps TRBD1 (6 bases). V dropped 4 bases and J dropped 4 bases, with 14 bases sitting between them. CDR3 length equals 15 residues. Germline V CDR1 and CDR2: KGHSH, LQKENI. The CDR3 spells CASSLRQGPNQPQHF. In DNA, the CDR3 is TGTGCCAGCTCACTACGGCAGGGGCCGAATCAGCCCCAGCATTTT.

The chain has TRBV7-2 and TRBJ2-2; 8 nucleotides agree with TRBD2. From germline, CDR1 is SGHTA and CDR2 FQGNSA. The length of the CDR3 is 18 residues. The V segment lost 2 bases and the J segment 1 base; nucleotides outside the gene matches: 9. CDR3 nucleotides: TGTGCCAGCAGCTTAAGGGCTAGCGGGCCCAAGAACACCGGGGAGCTGTTTTTT. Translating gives CASSLRASGPKNTGELFF.

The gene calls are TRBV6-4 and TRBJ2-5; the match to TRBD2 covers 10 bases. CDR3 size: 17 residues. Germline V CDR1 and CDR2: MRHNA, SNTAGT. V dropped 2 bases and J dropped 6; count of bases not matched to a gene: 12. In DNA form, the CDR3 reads TGTGCCAGCAGTGACAAAGTAACTAGCGGGGAGGGGAAGACCCAGTACTTC. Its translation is CASSDKVTSGEGKTQYF.